This T cell receptor (beta chain) was retrieved from a study of T cells after yellow fever vaccination. Study overall: Where fractions had low cell numbers, libraries were prepared from them with the SMART-Seq v4 Ultra Low Input RNA kit. Notes on the study in general: Post-booster reappearance was seen for most primary-vaccination clones (around 96% CD4, around 91% CD8). From the bulk population, abundant clonotypes could contaminate and appear within FACS-sorted repertoires.

Many counts were recorded for this clonotype. Its specificity is unknown. Researchers made TCR cDNA using 5'RACE template switching, and this step added a universal primer site and UMIs. TCRdb reprocessed the 5' RACE reads via MiXCR and lists one record per CDR3 protein. The repertoire holds a few hundred thousand distinct CDR3 sequences, with 3.6% as singletons. The CDR3 totals 14 residues. Germline-derived CDR1 and CDR2 are SGHTA and FQGNSA. Trimming shortened V by 3 bases and J by 2 bases, and 10 bases separated the two germline ends. The chain combines TRBV7-2 with TRBJ2-5; unclear D gene. Specimen: PBMCs, collected on the day of the yellow fever booster vaccination. This receptor was identified in a man aged 18 to 30 who received the YFV17D yellow fever vaccine. CDR3 coding DNA: TGTGCCAGCAGCTTGATGGACGGACAAGAGACCCAGTACTTC. Its protein is CASSLMDGQETQYF. Supplemented by reference TRBV7-2 and TRBJ2-5, the full variable domain reads GAGVSQSPSNKVTEKGKDVELRCDPISGHTALYWYRQSLGQGLEFLIYFQGNSAPDKSGLPSDRFSAERTGGSVSTLTIQRTQQEDSAVYLCASSLMDGQETQYFGPGTRLLVL.